The 20 T cell receptor beta chains in this list originate from one sample, sequenced in a study of response to subunit inactivated influenza vaccine. TCRdb called the RT-PCR reads again in MiXCR, with one record for every CDR3 protein. The top ten clones hold roughly 14% of a sample with around 470,000 distinct CDR3 sequences, less than 7.5% of them seen once. The material sequenced was PBMCs from blood, taken less than 25 months after vaccination. These receptor sequences come from a man aged 50 to 75 who received an inactivated influenza vaccine.

Only a few counts were recorded for this clonotype. Mismatch with germline at one junction end may stem from a read error. The chain is built from TRBV7-7 and TRBJ2-2; 7 positions agree with TRBD1. The germline CDR1 and CDR2 sequences are SSHAT and FNYEAQ (reference sequence). The CDR3 has 16 residues. CDR3 coding DNA: TGTGCTAGCAGTTTAGCGAGGACAGGGAACACCGGGGAGCTGTTTTTT. Encoded protein: CASSLARTGNTGELFF.

The sample holds many counts of this clonotype. The V and J genes are TRBV28 and TRBJ2-7; a weak D match, TRBD2 (5 bases). Germline CDR1 reads MDHEN; CDR2 reads SYDVKM. Trimming left V 5 bases short and J 0 bases short, with 8 bases between. This CDR3 has 13 amino acids. The CDR3 DNA follows: TGTGCCAGCAGTACGGGGAGCTCCTACGAGCAGTACTTC. Its protein is CASSTGSSYEQYF. Variable domain in full (rest from reference TRBV28 and TRBJ2-7): DVKVTQSSRYLVKRTGEKVFLECVQDMDHENMFWYRQDPGLGLRLIYFSYDVKMKEKGDIPEGYSVSREKKERFSLILESASTNQTSMYLCASSTGSSYEQYFGPGTRLTVT.

This clonotype was recorded at least ten times. The CDR3 protein is CASSDLGTQYF. As DNA, the CDR3 is TGTGCCAGCAGCGATCTGGGGACGCAGTATTTT. The V call is TRBV12-3 or TRBV12-4, the J call TRBJ2-3; D remains ambiguous. The CDR3 length is 11 residues. V gave up 6 bases and J gave up 9 bases, with 10 bases separating them.

The V call is TRBV6-5, the J call TRBJ2-5; 7 bases are shared with TRBD2. Losses at the gene ends were 2 bases for V and 3 bases for J; bases not matched to a gene: 12. The germline V gene has CDR1 MNHEY and CDR2 SVGAGI. The CDR3 has 17 amino acids. CDR3 DNA sequence: TGTGCCAGCAGTTACCGACACCAAGCGGGGATTAAAGAGACCCAGTACTTC. Protein sequence: CASSYRHQAGIKETQYF.

In this sample, this clonotype turned up many times. V and J are TRBV14 and TRBJ2-5; D is undetermined. This CDR3 region has 13 residues. Trimming cost V 1 base and J 2 bases, with 5 bases left between them. CDR1 is SGHDN and CDR2 is FVKESK in the germline V gene. CDR3 nucleotides: TGTGCCAGCAGCCAAGTAGCTCAAGAGACCCAGTACTTC. This encodes CASSQVAQETQYF.

The J gene is TRBJ2-1, the V gene TRBV11-2; 8 bases map to TRBD2. Trimming cost V 5 bases and J 1 base; bases outside gene matches: 7. The CDR3 sequence is 16 residues long. CDR1 is SGHAT, CDR2 FQNNGV, per germline. The DNA of the CDR3 is TGTGCCAGCAGCACCCTTAGCGGGAATTCCTACAATGAGCAGTTCTTC. The encoded protein is CASSTLSGNSYNEQFF.

This clonotype appeared a few times. V and J are TRBV5-6 and TRBJ1-1; TRBD1 might be the D (6 bases). CDR3 length: 15 residues. Germline CDR1 SGHDT, CDR2 YYEEEE. V was trimmed by 3 bases and J by 6 bases, leaving 18 bases between them. The CDR3: CASSYMGQPTAEAFF. The DNA of the CDR3 is TGTGCCAGCAGCTACATGGGACAACCCACAGCTGAAGCTTTCTTT.

This clonotype was found a few times. Compared with germline, one end of the junction differs, possibly owing to a read error. This rearrangement joins TRBV12-3 or TRBV12-4 to TRBJ1-4, with a tentative D call TRBD1 (5 bases). The CDR3 sequence is 13 residues long. The CDR3 DNA reads as TGTTCCAGCACCCTGGGGCAGGGCGGAAAACTGTTTTTT. Translated: CSSTLGQGGKLFF.

This clonotype was recorded many times. The V gene is TRBV3-1, the J gene TRBJ2-5, with 9 nucleotides matching TRBD2. Germline CDR1 and CDR2: LGHDT and YNNKEL (reference sequence). There are 17 residues in the CDR3. Losses at the gene ends were 0 bases for V and 0 bases for J; bases not matched to a gene: 5. The CDR3: CASSQELGGRDQETQYF. CDR3 nucleotide sequence: TGTGCCAGCAGCCAAGAACTGGGCGGGAGGGACCAAGAGACCCAGTACTTC.

The V gene is TRBV10-3, the J gene TRBJ2-2, with 7 bases aligning to TRBD2. Looked up from germline, CDR1 is ENHRY and CDR2 is SYGVKD. V gave up 7 bases and J gave up 4 bases; unmatched junction bases: 6. This CDR3 has 14 amino acids. CDR3 coding DNA: TGTGCCATCAATAGGGACTACCGCACCGGGGAGCTGTTTTTT. Encoded protein: CAINRDYRTGELFF.

The chain carries TRBV28 and TRBJ1-5; D perhaps matches TRBD1 (5 bases). Germline values: CDR1 MDHEN, CDR2 SYDVKM. Trimming removed 8 bases from V and 5 bases from J, with 10 bases in between. The CDR3 loop spans 12 amino acids. The CDR3 DNA reads as TGTGCCAGCGAACAGGAGGATCAGCCCCAGCATTTT. It yields the protein CASEQEDQPQHF. Full variable domain (remainder filled in from reference TRBV28 and TRBJ1-5): DVKVTQSSRYLVKRTGEKVFLECVQDMDHENMFWYRQDPGLGLRLIYFSYDVKMKEKGDIPEGYSVSREKKERFSLILESASTNQTSMYLCASEQEDQPQHFGDGTRLSIL.

This clonotype was counted many times. This rearrangement joins TRBV4-2 to TRBJ1-3, with D possibly matching TRBD1 (5 bases). The CDR3 has 16 residues. With 1 base removed from V and 4 bases from J, the gap between germline ends came to 14 bases. Germline lookup yields CDR1 LGHNA and CDR2 YNFKEQ. The chain's CDR3 is CASSQARRGDGNTIYF. The CDR3 DNA reads TGTGCCAGCAGCCAAGCTCGACGTGGGGACGGAAACACCATATATTTT.

This chain connects TRBV12-3 or TRBV12-4 to TRBJ2-3; D tentatively fits TRBD1 or TRBD2 (5 bases each). Trimming took off 2 bases at V and 2 bases at J, with 14 bases between the two ends. This CDR3 has 16 amino acids. CDR3 amino acids: CASSLWGTDSTDTQYF. DNA of the CDR3: TGTGCCAGCAGTTTATGGGGGACGGATTCCACAGATACGCAGTATTTT.

V usage is TRBV20-1 and J usage is TRBJ2-1, with TRBD2 matching over 8 bases. This CDR3 has 17 amino acids. Trimming cost V 5 bases and J 5 bases; bases outside gene matches: 17. CDR1 and CDR2 from the germline V gene are DFQATT and SNEGSKA (reference sequence). The CDR3 DNA follows: TGCAGTGCTCTTCCCCCCCAGCGGGAGTCCTTCCACAATGAGCAGTTCTTC. It translates to CSALPPQRESFHNEQFF.

The J gene is TRBJ2-5, the V gene TRBV4-1; 10 bases align to TRBD2. Germline V gene data show CDR1 as MGHRA and CDR2 as YSYEKL. The CDR3 loop spans 14 amino acids. V lost 6 bases to trimming and J lost 5 bases; unmatched junction nucleotides: 6. The CDR3 bases are TGCGCCAGCAGACGAGCGGGGGGGCTTGAGACCCAGTACTTC. Translation gives CASRRAGGLETQYF.

A note on this clonotype: At one of its ends the junction is not consistent with the germline gene, which may arise from a read error. The J gene is TRBJ2-5, the V gene TRBV15; the D call may be TRBD1 or TRBD2 (5 bases each). Germline values: CDR1 LNHNV, CDR2 YYDKDF (reference sequence). This CDR3 spans 16 amino acids. The CDR3 loop is CPTSRGRTTAEETQYF. The DNA of the CDR3 is TGTCCCACCAGCAGAGGGCGTACGACAGCAGAGGAGACCCAGTACTTC.

This clonotype was picked up many times. The chain links TRBV20-1 to TRBJ2-7; 9 nucleotides agree with TRBD2. Germline V gene data show CDR1 as DFQATT and CDR2 as SNEGSKA (reference sequence). V shed 2 bases, J shed 4 bases, and the junction held 6 bases outside the gene matches. This CDR3 comprises 14 residues. The CDR3 here is CSARLTSGSYEQYF. The CDR3 nucleotides are TGCAGTGCTAGATTGACTAGCGGATCTTACGAGCAGTACTTC.

This clonotype has at least ten counts. The chain employs TRBV24-1 and TRBJ1-5; D remains unclear. CDR3 length equals 14 residues. In germline, CDR1 is KGHDR, CDR2 SFDVKD. Trimming removed 0 bases from V and 3 bases from J, with 5 bases in between. The CDR3 region has the DNA TGTGCCACCAGTGATTTGTTGTCCAATCAGCCCCAGCATTTT. Its protein product is CATSDLLSNQPQHF.

CDR3 residues: CASNSEAGAPIPYF. CDR3 sequence (DNA): TGTGCCAGCAATTCAGAGGCAGGGGCCCCAATACCCTACTTC. The gene calls are TRBV2 and TRBJ2-7, with D possibly matching TRBD1 (6 bases). Germline V CDR1 and CDR2: SNHLY, FYNNEI. The V gene lost 7 bases and the J gene lost 13 bases, with 26 bases spanning the gap. The CDR3 contains 14 residues.

This clonotype was counted many times. The chain couples TRBV29-1 to TRBJ2-7; D is possibly TRBD1 (6 bases). The length of the CDR3 is 13 residues. Trimming left V 4 bases short and J 2 bases short, with 12 bases between. Germline loops: CDR1 SQVTM, CDR2 ANQGSEA. The CDR3 is CSVVRTETYEQYF. CDR3 in DNA: TGCAGCGTTGTCAGGACAGAGACCTACGAGCAGTACTTC.